Described below is a single T cell receptor beta chain sequence and its context. The data were obtained in a study of CD8+ T cells in alopecia areata. Specified treatment: oral pan-JAK inhibitor, 5-10 mg twice daily. The CDR3 extends over 16 amino acids. V dropped 0 bases and J dropped 4 bases, with 13 bases sitting between them. Germline-derived CDR1 and CDR2 are KGHSH and LQKENI. Extraction of RNA preceded its reverse transcription into cDNA, which served as the sequencing template. The data were produced by immunoSEQ multiplex PCR, yet TCRdb's version contains in-frame clones alone and is incomplete. The sample includes around 70,000 clones, roughly 28% seen only once; the top ten take approximately 15%.

The chain links TRBV18 to TRBJ2-1, with a weak D call TRBD2 (6 bases). The sequencing here drew on CD8+ T cells sorted from blood, taken at week 4, from a patient treated with tofacitinib. The receptor's source is a human donor with alopecia areata. The CDR3 is CASSPPQVAAYNEQFF. The CDR3 region has the DNA TGTGCCAGCTCACCACCACAAGTAGCGGCTTACAATGAGCAGTTCTTC.